The source of this T cell receptor (beta chain) is a study of cytomegalovirus exposure and HLA in healthy donors. This table comes from immunoSEQ multiplex PCR, and its TCRdb copy is limited to in-frame clones, with some not included. The sample lists around 300,000 clones; approximately 91% were seen once. This clone was counted between two and nine times. Germline CDR1 and CDR2: MNHNS and SASEGT. The CDR3 consists of 12 residues. V was cut by 6 bases and J by 7 bases, with 12 bases left in between. The rearrangement uses TRBV6-1 and TRBJ1-2; no firm D call. What was sequenced was PBMCs. The source of this sequence is a man aged 25-40 years in good health and CMV-seronegative. The CDR3 here is CASSTTTPGYTF. The DNA of the CDR3 is TGTGCCAGCAGCACAACGACTCCTGGCTACACCTTC.